This paragraph reports one T cell receptor (beta chain). The data were produced by immunoSEQ multiplex PCR, yet TCRdb's version contains in-frame clones alone and is incomplete. The data show 250,000 to 350,000 clones, with 70% to 90% seen just once and around an eighth held by the top ten. This specimen comes from a study of blood T cell repertoires in COVID-19. About the study: Both acute and convalescent COVID-19 samples were obtained from the United States, Italy and Spain. PBMCs, B-cell-depleted T cells, or T cells were the source of the cDNA or gDNA that made up the material.

CDR1 is SGDLS, CDR2 YYNGEE, per germline. Trimming removed 0 bases at V and 0 bases at J, with 9 bases between. The CDR3 loop spans 16 amino acids. This chain joins TRBV9 and TRBJ2-2; the D is unclear. Sequenced: peripheral blood. The sequence derives from a woman in her sixties with acute or convalescent COVID-19. The CDR3 is CASSVAPTANTGELFF. CDR3 in DNA: TGTGCCAGCAGCGTAGCACCTACCGCGAACACCGGGGAGCTGTTTTTT.